The rows below give T cell receptor beta chains drawn from one sample of a study of T cell repertoires in cytomegalovirus infection. TCRdb analysed the reads with MiXCR anew, one entry per CDR3 protein. Among about 740,000 distinct CDR3 sequences, around 32% were seen once, and the ten largest hold over 15%. Their antigens are not known. The source was cultured PBMCs, collected from culture after CMV antigen stimulation. These TCRs come from a human donor in good health (CMV status not recorded). Some clones in this sample may be carry-over from other donors' samples. Both conserved end residues are part of each CDR3. D genes are given only for firm matches. The size of a clone is reported for some rows only, either as once, few or many, or as a class for expanded clones.

V gene: TRBV20-1; D gene: TRBD1; clone size: few; J gene: TRBJ1-5; CDR3 DNA: TGCAGTGCTAGAGACGGACAGGGGGGGAAGCAGCCCCAGCATTTT; CDR3 protein: CSARDGQGGKQPQHF
V gene: TRBV6-2/TRBV6-3; D gene: TRBD1; clone size: .; J gene: TRBJ2-7; CDR3 DNA: TGTGCCAGCGGATCAAACCGGGACAGGAAAAGGAGCGGGTACTTC; CDR3 protein: CASGSNRDRKRSGYF
V gene: TRBV27; D gene: .; clone size: .; J gene: TRBJ2-7; CDR3 DNA: TGTGCCAGCAGTTTCCGTGGGCGGGATGCCTACGAGCAGTACTTC; CDR3 protein: CASSFRGRDAYEQYF
V gene: TRBV7-8; D gene: TRBD1; clone size: many; J gene: TRBJ1-5; CDR3 DNA: TGTGCCAGCAGCCTGGGACAGCGAAGTTATAGCAATCAGCCCCAGCATTTT; CDR3 protein: CASSLGQRSYSNQPQHF
V gene: TRBV20-1; D gene: TRBD1; clone size: .; J gene: TRBJ1-2; CDR3 DNA: TGCAGTGCTAGTACCCGAGGGGGACAGGGGGCATTCTATGGCTACACCTTC; CDR3 protein: CSASTRGGQGAFYGYTF
V gene: TRBV7-2; D gene: .; clone size: few; J gene: TRBJ1-6; CDR3 DNA: TGTGCCAGCAGCTTGGCTGTTTCAGGGTCACCCCTCCACTTT; CDR3 protein: CASSLAVSGSPLHF
V gene: TRBV11-2; D gene: .; clone size: .; J gene: TRBJ2-7; CDR3 DNA: TGTGCCAGCAGCTTAGTTCCGCGGGGCAGCCAGGGCGAGCAGTACTTC; CDR3 protein: CASSLVPRGSQGEQYF
V gene: TRBV7-2; D gene: .; clone size: many; J gene: TRBJ2-3; CDR3 DNA: .; CDR3 protein: CASSFGPGDTQYF
V gene: TRBV12-3/TRBV12-4; D gene: .; clone size: .; J gene: TRBJ2-3; CDR3 DNA: TGTGCCAGCAGTTGGGCAGGGCGTGCAGATACGCAGTATTTT; CDR3 protein: CASSWAGRADTQYF
V gene: TRBV6-6; D gene: TRBD1; clone size: few; J gene: TRBJ1-1; CDR3 DNA: TGTGCCAGCAGTTACCGGGACAGCCCTCTTCTGGTCTTT; CDR3 protein: CASSYRDSPLLVF
V gene: TRBV2; D gene: .; clone size: .; J gene: TRBJ2-7; CDR3 DNA: TGTGCCAGCAGTGAAAGGACGTACAGCTCCTACGAGCAGTACTTC; CDR3 protein: CASSERTYSSYEQYF
V gene: TRBV7-8; D gene: .; clone size: .; J gene: TRBJ2-5; CDR3 DNA: TGTGCCAGCAGCCATGAGAGACATATCGCCCCAGAGACCCAGTACTTC; CDR3 protein: CASSHERHIAPETQYF
V gene: TRBV12-3/TRBV12-4; D gene: .; clone size: .; J gene: TRBJ2-3; CDR3 DNA: TGTGCCAGCAGCCGAGTTACAGGGAGTGGGCAGTATTTT; CDR3 protein: CASSRVTGSGQYF
V gene: TRBV19; D gene: .; clone size: .; J gene: TRBJ2-2; CDR3 DNA: TGTGCCAGTAGTTGGGGGGTAAACACCGGGGAGCTGTTTTTT; CDR3 protein: CASSWGVNTGELFF
V gene: TRBV7-8; D gene: .; clone size: .; J gene: TRBJ1-3; CDR3 DNA: TGTGCCAGCAGCTTAAGGCTGTCCGGACAGACTGGAAACACCATATATTTT; CDR3 protein: CASSLRLSGQTGNTIYF
V gene: TRBV12-3/TRBV12-4; D gene: .; clone size: few; J gene: TRBJ1-5; CDR3 DNA: TGTGCCAGCAGTGACAGGCCTGGGGCCCAGCATTTT; CDR3 protein: CASSDRPGAQHF
V gene: TRBV12-3/TRBV12-4; D gene: .; clone size: many; J gene: TRBJ1-5; CDR3 DNA: TGTGCCAGCAGCCCCCAGGGATCTCAGCCCCAGCATTTT; CDR3 protein: CASSPQGSQPQHF
V gene: TRBV7-6; D gene: TRBD1; clone size: .; J gene: TRBJ2-1; CDR3 DNA: TGTGCCAGCAGCACCGGGACAGGTATCATCAATGAGCAGTTCTTC; CDR3 protein: CASSTGTGIINEQFF
V gene: TRBV19; D gene: .; clone size: .; J gene: TRBJ1-6; CDR3 DNA: TGTGCCAGTAGTATAGAATGGGGCGCCGGGAGCTCCTATAATTCACCCCTCCACTTT; CDR3 protein: CASSIEWGAGSSYNSPLHF
V gene: TRBV5-5; D gene: .; clone size: .; J gene: TRBJ1-4; CDR3 DNA: TGTGCCAGCAGCTTGGGTCCCAAGAAGGTGACAACTAATGAAAAACTGTTTTTT; CDR3 protein: CASSLGPKKVTTNEKLFF
V gene: TRBV12-3/TRBV12-4; D gene: TRBD2; clone size: .; J gene: TRBJ2-7; CDR3 DNA: TGTGCCAGCAGTCTAGAAAGGAGCCTAGCGGGGGGGACCTTCTACGAGCAGTACTTC; CDR3 protein: CASSLERSLAGGTFYEQYF
V gene: TRBV18; D gene: .; clone size: .; J gene: TRBJ2-1; CDR3 DNA: TGTGCCAGCTCACCCCTTGGGGGTGTGTACAATGAGCAGTTCTTC; CDR3 protein: CASSPLGGVYNEQFF
V gene: TRBV7-2; D gene: .; clone size: many; J gene: TRBJ2-7; CDR3 DNA: TGTGCCAGCAGCTTACCGCGCCGAGTTTTACAGGGAGGCGAGCAGTACTTC; CDR3 protein: CASSLPRRVLQGGEQYF
V gene: TRBV18; D gene: .; clone size: .; J gene: TRBJ1-6; CDR3 DNA: TGTGCCAGCTCACCACCTGCAGGCAAGAATTCACCCCTCCACTTT; CDR3 protein: CASSPPAGKNSPLHF
V gene: TRBV6-1; D gene: .; clone size: few; J gene: TRBJ1-4; CDR3 DNA: TGTGCCAGCAGATTACTTAAAGCAACTAATGAAAAACTGTTTTTT; CDR3 protein: CASRLLKATNEKLFF
V gene: TRBV4-1; D gene: .; clone size: once; J gene: TRBJ1-2; CDR3 DNA: TGCGCCAGCAGCCAAGAAAACAGGGTAAACGGCTACACCTTC; CDR3 protein: CASSQENRVNGYTF
V gene: TRBV20-1; D gene: .; clone size: .; J gene: TRBJ2-3; CDR3 DNA: TGCAGTGCTTCGATAAGCGGGCCCACAGATACGCAGTATTTT; CDR3 protein: CSASISGPTDTQYF
V gene: TRBV6-5; D gene: .; clone size: .; J gene: TRBJ2-7; CDR3 DNA: TGTGCCAGCGGTCGATCAGGGACTCTGAACTACGAGCAGTACTTC; CDR3 protein: CASGRSGTLNYEQYF
V gene: TRBV7-8; D gene: .; clone size: few; J gene: TRBJ1-2; CDR3 DNA: TGTGCCAGCAGCTTAGCAGGGGGGGCAGGTTTTGACTATGGCTACACCTTC; CDR3 protein: CASSLAGGAGFDYGYTF
V gene: TRBV20-1; D gene: TRBD1; clone size: .; J gene: TRBJ1-5; CDR3 DNA: TGCAGTGCTCAGACAGGGGTTGGCAATCAGCCCCAGCATTTT; CDR3 protein: CSAQTGVGNQPQHF
V gene: TRBV2; D gene: .; clone size: few; J gene: TRBJ2-1; CDR3 DNA: TGTGCCAGCAGTGGATTCGGAAAGACAGAAAGGTCCTACAATGAGCAGTTCTTC; CDR3 protein: CASSGFGKTERSYNEQFF
V gene: TRBV12-3/TRBV12-4; D gene: .; clone size: .; J gene: TRBJ1-6; CDR3 DNA: TGTGCCAGCAGTTATAACTATAATTCACCCCTCCACTTT; CDR3 protein: CASSYNYNSPLHF
V gene: TRBV28; D gene: TRBD1; clone size: .; J gene: TRBJ2-1; CDR3 DNA: TGTGCCAGCAGTTCCCTAACCCCGACAGGGGGTCTCCACAATGAGCAGTTCTTC; CDR3 protein: CASSSLTPTGGLHNEQFF
V gene: TRBV10-3; D gene: TRBD1; clone size: few; J gene: TRBJ1-1; CDR3 DNA: TGTGCCATCAGTGAGGGACAGGGGATGAACACTGAAGCTTTCTTT; CDR3 protein: CAISEGQGMNTEAFF
V gene: TRBV7-2; D gene: .; clone size: few; J gene: TRBJ2-1; CDR3 DNA: TGTGCCAGCAGCCCCCTTCCCGGCCCCTCCTACAATGAGCAGTTCTTC; CDR3 protein: CASSPLPGPSYNEQFF
V gene: TRBV2; D gene: .; clone size: .; J gene: TRBJ1-2; CDR3 DNA: TGTGCCAGCAGTGAATCGGGACCCTATGGCTACACCTTC; CDR3 protein: CASSESGPYGYTF
V gene: TRBV7-2; D gene: .; clone size: many; J gene: TRBJ2-5; CDR3 DNA: TGTGCCAGCAGCTTAGAGGTGTGGGAAGAGACCCAGTACTTC; CDR3 protein: CASSLEVWEETQYF
V gene: TRBV27; D gene: .; clone size: few; J gene: TRBJ1-1; CDR3 DNA: TGTGCCAGCAGTTTATCTCATAACACTGAAGCTTTCTTT; CDR3 protein: CASSLSHNTEAFF
V gene: TRBV6-5; D gene: TRBD2; clone size: .; J gene: TRBJ2-1; CDR3 DNA: TGTGCCAGCAGGGGGGGGGGGAGCTCCTACAATGAGCAGTTCTTC; CDR3 protein: CASRGGGSSYNEQFF
V gene: TRBV19; D gene: .; clone size: .; J gene: TRBJ1-1; CDR3 DNA: TGTGCCAGTAGTATGGGGGGGGTGAACACTGAAGCTTTCTTT; CDR3 protein: CASSMGGVNTEAFF
V gene: TRBV6-2/TRBV6-3; D gene: .; clone size: .; J gene: TRBJ2-1; CDR3 DNA: TGTGCCAGCAGTTACTCGGAGCACAATGAGCAGTTCTTC; CDR3 protein: CASSYSEHNEQFF
V gene: TRBV6-5; D gene: .; clone size: .; J gene: TRBJ2-3; CDR3 DNA: TGTGCCAGCAGTTATCCAGGGCGAGATACGCAGTATTTT; CDR3 protein: CASSYPGRDTQYF
V gene: TRBV7-2; D gene: .; clone size: many; J gene: TRBJ2-7; CDR3 DNA: TGTGCCAGCAGCTTAAGTGGAGGGACAACCTACGAGCAGTACTTC; CDR3 protein: CASSLSGGTTYEQYF
V gene: TRBV7-2; D gene: .; clone size: few; J gene: TRBJ2-1; CDR3 DNA: TGTGCCAGCAGGTCCAGGGGTGTTTCCTACAATGAGCAGTTCTTC; CDR3 protein: CASRSRGVSYNEQFF
V gene: TRBV6-8; D gene: .; clone size: few; J gene: TRBJ2-7; CDR3 DNA: TGTGCCAGCAGCGACTTTAGACAGGTCTACGAGCAGTACTTC; CDR3 protein: CASSDFRQVYEQYF
V gene: TRBV6-2/TRBV6-3; D gene: .; clone size: .; J gene: TRBJ2-1; CDR3 DNA: TGTGCCAGCAGTTATCGGGCTACGCCGTCCTACAATGAGCAGTTCTTC; CDR3 protein: CASSYRATPSYNEQFF
V gene: TRBV29-1; D gene: .; clone size: .; J gene: TRBJ2-7; CDR3 DNA: TGCAGCGTCCGGGACGGATTATACGAGCAGTACTTC; CDR3 protein: CSVRDGLYEQYF